This T cell receptor beta chain originates from a study of blood T cell repertoires in COVID-19. Comments on this clone: The sample has other DNA sequences that encode this CDR3 too.

Some clones are missing from TCRdb's copy, which holds only in-frame ones; the method was immunoSEQ multiplex PCR. This table has approximately 470,000 clones, roughly nine tenths appearing once. Material: PBMCs or T cells enriched from blood (not recorded which). This clonotype was obtained from a woman younger than 35 who had recovered from COVID-19.

The DNA for the CDR3 is TGCGCCAGCAGTGGAGGGTATGGCTACACCTTC. Encoded protein: CASSGGYGYTF. The gene calls are TRBV5-1 and TRBJ1-2; D not certain. The CDR3 length is 11 residues. V gave up 5 bases and J gave up 5 bases, with 7 bases separating them. Per the germline V gene, CDR1 is SGHRS and CDR2 is YFSETQ.